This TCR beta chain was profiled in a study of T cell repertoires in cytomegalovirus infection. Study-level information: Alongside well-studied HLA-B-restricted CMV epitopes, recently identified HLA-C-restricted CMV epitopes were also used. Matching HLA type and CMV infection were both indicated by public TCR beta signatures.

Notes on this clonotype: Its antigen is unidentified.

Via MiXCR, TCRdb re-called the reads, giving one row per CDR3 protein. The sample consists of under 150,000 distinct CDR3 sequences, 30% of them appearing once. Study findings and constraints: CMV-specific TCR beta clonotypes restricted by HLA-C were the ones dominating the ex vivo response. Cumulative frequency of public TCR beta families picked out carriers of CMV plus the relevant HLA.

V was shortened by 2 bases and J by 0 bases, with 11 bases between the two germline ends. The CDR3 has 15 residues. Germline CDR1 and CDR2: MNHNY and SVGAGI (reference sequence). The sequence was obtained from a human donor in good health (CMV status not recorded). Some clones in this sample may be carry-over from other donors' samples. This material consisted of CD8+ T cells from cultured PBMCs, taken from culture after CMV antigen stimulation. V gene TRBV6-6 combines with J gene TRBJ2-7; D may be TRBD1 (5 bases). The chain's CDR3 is CASSYDRANSYEQYF. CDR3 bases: TGTGCCAGCAGTTACGACAGAGCGAACTCCTACGAGCAGTACTTC.